This TCR beta chain appears in the sequencing data of a study of technical replicates of blood from several donors. TCRdb keeps only in-frame clones here, not all; method: immunoSEQ multiplex PCR. The table records tens of thousands of clones, 93% of them present only once. CDR1 is SGHAT, CDR2 FQNNGV, per germline. The CDR3 sequence is 17 residues long. V dropped 4 bases and J dropped 6; count of bases not matched to a gene: 15. This rearrangement joins TRBV11-2 to TRBJ1-2, with 9 bases aligning to TRBD1. This receptor was taken from a human donor in good health. Sequencing was performed on T cells isolated from PBMCs. The CDR3 loop is CASSSPTGTGSGDGYTF. The CDR3 DNA reads as TGTGCCAGCAGCTCGCCGACCGGGACAGGGAGTGGTGATGGCTACACCTTC.